Listed below are T cell receptor beta chains from one sample, sequenced in a study of identifying expanded T cells in peripheral blood. The repertoire was sequenced with immunoSEQ multiplex PCR; TCRdb's copy has only in-frame clones and lacks some. The sample contains approximately 58,000 clones, around 90% of which appear only once. Sequencing was done on a sample of blood. The receptors stem from a person between 18 and 75 years old in good health. Both conserved end residues are part of each CDR3. The order of the fields is D gene, J gene, V gene, CDR3 DNA, CDR3 protein. The D gene is left open where the match is weak.

- | TRBJ2-7 | TRBV6-6 | TGTGCCAGCAGTGCTGCAGGGATTTCCTACGAGCAGTACTTC | CASSAAGISYEQYF
- | TRBJ2-1 | TRBV5-4 | TGTGCCAGCAGCTTGGCAGGGGTTAAATCAGATGAGCAGTTCTTC | CASSLAGVKSDEQFF
TRBD2 | TRBJ2-5 | TRBV4-3 | TGCGCCAGCACGACTAGCGGACAGGAGGAGACCCAGTACTTC | CASTTSGQEETQYF
- | TRBJ1-4 | TRBV5-6 | TGTGCCAGCAGCTATGGACGGTCCAATGAAAAACTGTTTTTT | CASSYGRSNEKLFF
TRBD2 | TRBJ2-1 | TRBV19 | TGTGCCAGTAGTATGGGACTAGCATATGATGAGCAGTTCTTC | CASSMGLAYDEQFF
- | TRBJ2-7 | TRBV18 | TGTGCCAGCTCACCTATGGGATGGGAGCAGTACTTC | CASSPMGWEQYF
- | TRBJ2-2 | TRBV27 | TGTGCCAGCAGTTTATTGGTGGGGGCCGCCGGGGAGCTGTTTTTT | CASSLLVGAAGELFF
- | TRBJ2-7 | TRBV21-1 | TGTGCCAGCAGCAAAAGGGGTGTACCGGGGGGGCCCCACGAGCAGTACTTC | CASSKRGVPGGPHEQYF
TRBD2 | TRBJ2-1 | TRBV5-8 | TGTGCCAGCAGTCTCCCGGGACTAGCGAACTCCTACAATGAGCAGTTCTTC | CASSLPGLANSYNEQFF
- | TRBJ1-4 | TRBV28 | TGTGCCAGCAGTTTTATCGCGGGGGAAAAACTGTTTTTT | CASSFIAGEKLFF
TRBD2 | TRBJ2-4 | TRBV12-5 | TGTGCTAGTGGTCCCTCAGCCGGGGGGGCCGGCATTCAGTACTTC | CASGPSAGGAGIQYF
- | TRBJ2-7 | TRBV19 | TGTGCCAGTAGTATAAACCCAGGGGCGCGGGGCGAGCAGTACTTC | CASSINPGARGEQYF
- | TRBJ2-1 | TRBV5-6 | TGTGCCAGCAAGCAGGGGACAAATGAGCAGTTCTTC | CASKQGTNEQFF
TRBD2 | TRBJ2-1 | TRBV7-3 | TGTGCCAGCAGCCCAAAGGGACTAGCGGGGAACAATGAGCAGTTCTTC | CASSPKGLAGNNEQFF
- | TRBJ1-3 | TRBV15 | TGTGCCACCAGCGGAGAAGGAAACACCATATATTTT | CATSGEGNTIYF